This T cell receptor (beta chain) was profiled in a study of blood T cells in healthy people across ages. To note about this clonotype: Antigen unknown.

Individuals who donated were healthy Caucasians from Russia aged about 6 to 100. Deletions cut 5 bases from V and 0 bases from J, with 17 bases between. The CDR3 covers 17 residues. Per germline, CDR1 MDHEN and CDR2 SYDVKM. The study's findings and limits: Possibly confounding the expanded clonotype changes was the fact that donor CMV status was unknown. Unsorted PBMC material precluded a definitive naive versus antigen-experienced comparison.

A J-beta primer mix and a sample-barcoded 5' primer were used in a second PCR of about 7 to 12 cycles. Per sample, CDR3-containing paired-end reads numbered at least 2.5 million. From the 5' RACE reads, TCRdb called clonotypes with MiXCR, one entry per CDR3 protein. The sample holds 1.5 million to 2 million distinct CDR3 sequences, about 50% seen once. The chain joins TRBV28 to TRBJ1-5, with a tentative D call TRBD1 (5 bases). Sequencing was carried out using blood. The receptor's source is a woman between 40 and 50 years old in good health. The CDR3 reads CASSAVGRGDSNQPQHF. The CDR3 DNA reads TGTGCCAGCAGTGCCGTAGGGCGGGGGGATAGCAATCAGCCCCAGCATTTT.